This TCR beta chain was recorded in a study of cytomegalovirus exposure and HLA in healthy donors. The CDR3 sequence is 15 residues long. The germline CDR1 and CDR2 sequences are LNHNV and YYDKDF (reference sequence). V lost 3 bases and J lost 5, with 13 bases in between. 13 Jbeta primers and 60 Vbeta primers were used for the PCR. Generated by immunoSEQ multiplex PCR, the TCRdb table keeps only in-frame clones and is missing some. The sample includes approximately 110,000 clones, more than 60% of them seen just once. Source material: PBMCs. V gene TRBV15 combines with J gene TRBJ1-4; tentative D call: TRBD1 (5 bases). The receptor comes from a young man in good health and CMV-seronegative. Here the CDR3 DNA reads TGTGCCACCAGCAGGGGGAAGGGGTCCAATGAAAAACTGTTTTTT. Protein sequence: CATSRGKGSNEKLFF.